The 16 T cell receptor beta chains listed next were all sequenced from one sample in a study of cytomegalovirus exposure and HLA in healthy donors. Both 60 Vbeta primers and 13 Jbeta primers went into the PCR. This table comes from immunoSEQ multiplex PCR, and its TCRdb copy is limited to in-frame clones, with some not included. The sample yields tens of thousands of clones, roughly 68% seen once. Sample: PBMCs. The source is a woman in her 50s in good health and CMV-seronegative.

The chain carries TRBV28 and TRBJ2-1, with 8 bases aligning to TRBD2. The CDR3 is 17 residues long. The germline V gene has CDR1 MDHEN and CDR2 SYDVKM. Trimming removed 5 bases from V and 0 bases from J; junction bases left unmatched: 9. DNA of the CDR3: TGTGCCAGCAGTCCTGTTAGCGGGGTTGTCTCCTACAATGAGCAGTTCTTC. Its protein is CASSPVSGVVSYNEQFF.

The V call is TRBV28, the J call TRBJ1-2; possibly TRBD1 for D (5 bases). The CDR3 consists of 15 residues. Trimming pared 3 bases from V and 8 bases from J, leaving 19 bases between. Germline CDR1 and CDR2: MDHEN and SYDVKM. The CDR3 is CASSLGPGSNRGYTF. CDR3 DNA sequence: TGTGCCAGCAGTTTGGGTCCAGGGTCAAATAGAGGCTACACCTTC.

This chain links TRBV5-6 with TRBJ2-1, with 12 nucleotides matching TRBD2. Germline CDR1 reads SGHDT; CDR2 reads YYEEEE. Unmatched junction bases numbered 3, after V lost 0 bases and J lost 5 bases. This CDR3 is 16 amino acids long. CDR3 coding DNA: TGTGCCAGCAGCTTGGCGCTAGCGGGAGGGGACAATGAGCAGTTCTTC. Protein sequence: CASSLALAGGDNEQFF.

The V call is TRBV4-3, the J call TRBJ1-2, with 10 bases matching TRBD1. Per the germline V gene, CDR1 is LGHNA and CDR2 is YSLEER. This CDR3 comprises 15 residues. Trimming at V came to 2 bases and at J to 5 bases, leaving 5 bases not matched to a gene. CDR3 bases: TGCGCCAGCAGCCAACGACGGGACAGGGGATATGGCTACACCTTC. It codes for CASSQRRDRGYGYTF.

The rearrangement links TRBV2 to TRBJ2-5; D might be TRBD2 (5 bases). The V end lost 4 bases, the J end lost 0 bases, and 9 bases lay between the germline ends. Germline V gene data show CDR1 as SNHLY and CDR2 as FYNNEI. The CDR3 is 14 residues long. The CDR3 reads CASSGAADQETQYF. The DNA for the CDR3 is TGTGCCAGCAGTGGAGCGGCGGACCAAGAGACCCAGTACTTC.

The chain employs TRBV6-5 and TRBJ1-1; 8 bases fit TRBD1. The germline V gene encodes CDR1 MNHEY and CDR2 SVGAGI. J lost 1 base, V lost 6 bases, and 4 bases had no gene match. The CDR3 contains 14 residues. The CDR3 nucleotides are TGTGCCAGCAGGGCGACAGGGGCGAACACTGAAGCTTTCTTT. Amino acid sequence: CASRATGANTEAFF.

The rearrangement links TRBV30 to TRBJ1-2; the D gene is possibly TRBD1 (6 bases). CDR1 is GTSNPN, CDR2 SVGIG, per germline (reference sequence). V was shortened by 0 bases and J by 6 bases, with 11 bases between the two germline ends. The CDR3 is 13 residues long. In nucleotides, the CDR3 is TGTGCCTGGAGTGTAAGGGCAGGGGATGGCTACACCTTC. Its translation is CAWSVRAGDGYTF.

The chain links TRBV4-1 to TRBJ2-7, with 11 bases fitting TRBD2. The V gene end was trimmed by 1 base and the J gene end by 6 bases; junction bases not matched to a gene: 2. Germline loops: CDR1 MGHRA, CDR2 YSYEKL. The CDR3 consists of 14 residues. CDR3 in DNA: TGCGCCAGCAGCCAAGTTCTAGCGGGAGGCGAGCAGTACTTC. Translated, it gives CASSQVLAGGEQYF.

The chain combines TRBV7-3 with TRBJ2-1, with 8 positions matching TRBD2. The CDR3 covers 14 residues. Germline V gene sequence: CDR1 SGHTA, CDR2 FQGTGA. V trimming: 5 bases; J trimming: 6 bases; junction bases outside the gene matches: 6. The CDR3 bases are TGTGCCAGCAGCACAGGGACTAGTGGCAATGAGCAGTTCTTC. It specifies CASSTGTSGNEQFF.

The chain couples TRBV19 to TRBJ1-4; 12 positions match TRBD1. CDR3 size: 14 residues. The ends lost 8 bases at V and 11 bases at J; junction bases unmatched: 9. The germline V gene has CDR1 LNHDA and CDR2 SQIVND (reference sequence). The CDR3 nucleotides read TGTGCCAGTGAAACCGGGACAGGGGGCTTTAAACTGTTTTTT. This sequence encodes CASETGTGGFKLFF.

The chain links TRBV5-1 to TRBJ2-1; TRBD2 aligns across 7 bases. The CDR3 is 16 residues long. Germline lookup yields CDR1 SGHRS and CDR2 YFSETQ. V was pared by 0 bases and J by 3 bases, with 6 bases of the junction left unmatched. CDR3 protein: CASSLESGIIYNEQFF. The CDR3 DNA reads as TGCGCCAGCAGCTTGGAAAGCGGGATAATCTACAATGAGCAGTTCTTC.

This sequence joins TRBV7-6 and TRBJ2-5, with 8 bases matching TRBD1. Trimming cost V 5 bases and J 4 bases; bases outside gene matches: 12. Germline loops: CDR1 SGHVS, CDR2 FNYEAQ. This CDR3 is 16 amino acids long. The CDR3 nucleotides read TGTGCCAGCAGCACACAAAATCCCACAGGGGGAGAGACCCAGTACTTC. The encoded protein is CASSTQNPTGGETQYF.

This clone has only a few counts. The V gene is TRBV5-6, the J gene TRBJ2-5; 7 nucleotides line up with TRBD1. The germline CDR1 and CDR2 sequences are SGHDT and YYEEEE. The junction had 5 bases not matched to a gene; V was cut back by 4 bases and J by 2 bases. CDR3 length: 14 amino acids. DNA of the CDR3: TGTGCCAGCAGCCGAGGGACAGCTCAAGAGACCCAGTACTTC. Residues: CASSRGTAQETQYF.

The V gene is TRBV5-1, the J gene TRBJ2-3; 7 bases fit TRBD2. Per germline, CDR1 SGHRS and CDR2 YFSETQ. The CDR3 extends over 16 amino acids. The V gene end was trimmed by 4 bases and the J gene end by 2 bases; junction bases not matched to a gene: 10. Here the CDR3 DNA reads TGCGCCAGCAGCGCGGGACTACTACGTACCACAGATACGCAGTATTTT. Translating gives CASSAGLLRTTDTQYF.

The genes are TRBV5-1 and TRBJ2-3; the match to TRBD2 covers 12 bases. The germline CDR1 and CDR2 sequences are SGHRS and YFSETQ. CDR3 length: 16 residues. The J segment lost 5 bases and the V segment lost 0 bases, leaving 4 bases of the junction unmatched. CDR3 region: CASSLGLAGVGDTQYF. In nucleotides, the CDR3 is TGCGCCAGCAGCTTGGGACTAGCGGGAGTCGGAGATACGCAGTATTTT.

In its sample, this clone was seen a few times. The V gene is TRBV29-1, the J gene TRBJ2-1; D remains ambiguous. Germline V gene data show CDR1 as SQVTM and CDR2 as ANQGSEA. The CDR3 is made up of 11 amino acids. Trimming stripped 5 bases from V and 1 base from J, with 3 bases between. CDR3 DNA sequence: TGCAGCGTTTCATCCTACAATGAGCAGTTCTTC. Protein sequence: CSVSSYNEQFF.